This T cell receptor beta chain was documented in a study of long-term antiretroviral therapy in people with HIV. Survey-level resolution applied to immunoSEQ assay v3.0. Sequenced by immunoSEQ multiplex PCR; TCRdb stores in-frame clones only, minus some. This sample carries some 19,000 clones, about 87% of them seen once, and the ten largest clones take roughly 3.3%. Germline V gives CDR1 MNHEY, CDR2 SMNVEV (reference sequence). This CDR3 contains 14 residues. Trimming removed 6 bases from V and 5 bases from J; junction bases left unmatched: 7. The receptor's source is a woman in her forties or fifties with HIV. The V and J genes are TRBV27 and TRBJ1-5, with 7 bases identical to TRBD1. Sequenced material: unsorted PBMCs, taken about 2.7 years after starting antiretroviral therapy. The CDR3: CASSLTGIYQPQHF. The CDR3 nucleotides read TGTGCCAGCAGCCTGACAGGGATCTATCAGCCCCAGCATTTT.